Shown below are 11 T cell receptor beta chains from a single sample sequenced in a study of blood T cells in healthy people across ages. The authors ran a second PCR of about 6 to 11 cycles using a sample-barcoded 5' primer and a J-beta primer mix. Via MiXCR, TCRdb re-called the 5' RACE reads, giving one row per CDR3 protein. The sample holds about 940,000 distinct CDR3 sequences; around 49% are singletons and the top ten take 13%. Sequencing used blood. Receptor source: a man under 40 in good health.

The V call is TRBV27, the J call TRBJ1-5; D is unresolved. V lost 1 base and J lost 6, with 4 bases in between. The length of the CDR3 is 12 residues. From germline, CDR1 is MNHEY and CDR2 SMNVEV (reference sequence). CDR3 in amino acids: CASSLWGQPQHF. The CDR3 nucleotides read TGTGCCAGCAGTTTATGGGGTCAGCCCCAGCATTTT.

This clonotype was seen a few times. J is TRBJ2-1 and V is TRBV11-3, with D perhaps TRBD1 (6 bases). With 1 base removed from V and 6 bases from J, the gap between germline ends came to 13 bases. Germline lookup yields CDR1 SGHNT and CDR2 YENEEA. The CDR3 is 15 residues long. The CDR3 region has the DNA TGTGCCAGCAGCTTAGGGGCAGGGGTCATCAATGAGCAGTTCTTC. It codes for CASSLGAGVINEQFF.

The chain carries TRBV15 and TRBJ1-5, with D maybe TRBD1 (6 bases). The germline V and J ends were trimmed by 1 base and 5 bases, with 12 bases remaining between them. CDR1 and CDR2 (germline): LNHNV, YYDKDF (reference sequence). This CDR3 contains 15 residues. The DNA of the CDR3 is TGTGCCACCAGCAGAGGAAACAGGGAACATCAGCCCCAGCATTTT. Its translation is CATSRGNREHQPQHF.

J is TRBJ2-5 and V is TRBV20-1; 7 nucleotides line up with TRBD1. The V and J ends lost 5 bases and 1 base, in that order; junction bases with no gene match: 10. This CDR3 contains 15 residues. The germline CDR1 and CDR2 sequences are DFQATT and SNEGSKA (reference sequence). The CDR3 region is CSALDPRGFQETQYF. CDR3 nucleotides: TGCAGTGCTTTAGACCCCAGGGGGTTCCAAGAGACCCAGTACTTC.

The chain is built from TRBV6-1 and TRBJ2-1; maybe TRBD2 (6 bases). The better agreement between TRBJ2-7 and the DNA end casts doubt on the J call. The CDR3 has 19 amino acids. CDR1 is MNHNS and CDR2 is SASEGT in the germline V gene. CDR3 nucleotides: TGTGCCAGCAGAAAGACCCTAGTAGATGGTAGCGGCAGACCCTACGAGCAGTACTTC. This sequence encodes CASRKTLVDGSGRPYEQYF.

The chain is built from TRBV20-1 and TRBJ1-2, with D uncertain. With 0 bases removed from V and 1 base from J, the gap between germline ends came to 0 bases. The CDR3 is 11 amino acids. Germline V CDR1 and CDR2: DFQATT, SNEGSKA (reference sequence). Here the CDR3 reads CSARDNYGYTF. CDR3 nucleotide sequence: TGCAGTGCTAGAGATAACTATGGCTACACCTTC.

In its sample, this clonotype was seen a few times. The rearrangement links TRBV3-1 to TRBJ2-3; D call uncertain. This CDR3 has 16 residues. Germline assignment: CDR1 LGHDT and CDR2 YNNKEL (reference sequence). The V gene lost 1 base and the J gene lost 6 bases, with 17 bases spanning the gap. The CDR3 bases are TGTGCCAGCAGCCAAGCTTTAGGGCTCGAGGAGGATACGCAGTATTTT. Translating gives CASSQALGLEEDTQYF.

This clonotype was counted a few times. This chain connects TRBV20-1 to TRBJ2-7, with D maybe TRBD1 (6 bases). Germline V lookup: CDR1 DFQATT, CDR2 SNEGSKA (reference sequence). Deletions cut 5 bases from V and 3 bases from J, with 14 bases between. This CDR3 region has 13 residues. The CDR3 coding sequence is TGCAGTGCTGCATGGGGGCCAGTCTACGAGCAGTACTTC. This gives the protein CSAAWGPVYEQYF.

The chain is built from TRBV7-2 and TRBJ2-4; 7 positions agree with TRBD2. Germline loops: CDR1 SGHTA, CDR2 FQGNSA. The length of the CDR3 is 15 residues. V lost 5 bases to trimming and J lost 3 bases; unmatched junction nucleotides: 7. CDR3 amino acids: CASSGGGGGKNIQYF. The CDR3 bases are TGTGCCAGCAGCGGCGGCGGGGGTGGCAAAAACATTCAGTACTTC.

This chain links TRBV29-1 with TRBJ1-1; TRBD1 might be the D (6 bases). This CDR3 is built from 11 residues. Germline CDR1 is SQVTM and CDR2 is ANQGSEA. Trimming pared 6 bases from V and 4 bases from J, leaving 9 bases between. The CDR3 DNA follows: TGCAGCGTGCAGGGGCCCACTGAAGCTTTCTTT. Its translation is CSVQGPTEAFF.

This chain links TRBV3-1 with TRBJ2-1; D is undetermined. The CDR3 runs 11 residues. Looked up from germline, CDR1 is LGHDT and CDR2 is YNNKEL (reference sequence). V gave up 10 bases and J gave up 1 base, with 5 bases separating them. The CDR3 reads CAISSYNEQFF. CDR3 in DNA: TGTGCCATCTCGTCCTACAATGAGCAGTTCTTC.